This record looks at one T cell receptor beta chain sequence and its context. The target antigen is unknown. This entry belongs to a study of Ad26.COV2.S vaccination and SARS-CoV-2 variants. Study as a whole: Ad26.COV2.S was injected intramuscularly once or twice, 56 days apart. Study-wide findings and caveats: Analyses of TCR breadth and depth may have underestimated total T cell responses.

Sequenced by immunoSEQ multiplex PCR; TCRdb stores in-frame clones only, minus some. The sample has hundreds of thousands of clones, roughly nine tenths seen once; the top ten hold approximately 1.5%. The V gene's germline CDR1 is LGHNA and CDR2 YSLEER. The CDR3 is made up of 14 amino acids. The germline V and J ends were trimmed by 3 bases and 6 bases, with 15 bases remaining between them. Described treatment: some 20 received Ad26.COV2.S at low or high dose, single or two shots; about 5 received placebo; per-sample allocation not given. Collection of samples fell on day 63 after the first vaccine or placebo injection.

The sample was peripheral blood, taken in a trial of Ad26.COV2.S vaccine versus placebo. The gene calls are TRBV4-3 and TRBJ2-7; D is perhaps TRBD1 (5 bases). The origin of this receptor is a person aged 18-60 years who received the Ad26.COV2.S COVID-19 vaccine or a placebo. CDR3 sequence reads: CASSQGLPPIEQYF. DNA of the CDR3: TGCGCCAGCAGCCAGGGGCTTCCCCCTATCGAGCAGTACTTC.